The 11 T cell receptor beta chains below were found in one sample sequenced in a study of tumour-infiltrating T cells in Burkitt lymphoma. Sequencing was performed with immunoSEQ multiplex PCR; in TCRdb, only in-frame clones are kept and a portion is missing. This sample carries some 15,000 clones, 30% of them seen once, and the ten largest clones take 6.2%. The material sequenced was tumor tissue. The origin of the receptors is a human donor with diffuse large B-cell lymphoma.

For the CDR3, the DNA is TGTGCCAGCAGTTTACTTCCAGGGTTTATCGACGAGCAGTACTTC. As protein: CASSLLPGFIDEQYF. The chain is built from TRBV27 and TRBJ2-7, with a tentative D call TRBD1 (5 bases). This CDR3 contains 15 residues. The V end lost 2 bases, the J end lost 5 bases, and 16 bases lay between the germline ends. CDR1 and CDR2 (germline): MNHEY, SMNVEV (reference sequence).

The DNA for the CDR3 is TGTGCCAGCAGTTATCATCGCGAAAATCAGCCCCAGCATTTT. Amino acid sequence: CASSYHRENQPQHF. The chain employs TRBV6-6 and TRBJ1-5, with unresolved D. CDR3 size: 14 residues. Germline CDR1 reads MNHNY; CDR2 reads SVGAGI (reference sequence). Trimming removed 3 bases from V and 4 bases from J, with 10 bases in between.

In its sample, this clone ranks as medium-sized. The chain employs TRBV7-9 and TRBJ2-7, with 7 bases identical to TRBD1. The CDR3 is made up of 14 amino acids. CDR1 SEHNR and CDR2 FQNEAQ come from the germline V gene (reference sequence). V trimming: 6 bases; J trimming: 0 bases; junction bases outside the gene matches: 5. For the CDR3, the DNA is TGTGCCAGCAGACCCACAGGGGACTCCTACGAGCAGTACTTC. This sequence encodes CASRPTGDSYEQYF.

The DNA for the CDR3 is TGTGCCAGCAGTGAAATAGAGCAGTTCTTC. It translates to CASSEIEQFF. The genes are TRBV2 and TRBJ2-1; D is undetermined. The CDR3 loop spans 10 amino acids. Germline CDR1 and CDR2: SNHLY and FYNNEI. V lost 2 bases to trimming and J lost 10 bases, with 3 bases between them.

This clone was detected only a few times. The chain couples TRBV20-1 to TRBJ2-7; no definite D call. The germline V gene encodes CDR1 DFQATT and CDR2 SNEGSKA (reference sequence). The CDR3 runs to 11 residues. V lost 6 bases and J 8 bases, leaving 14 bases between the germline ends. CDR3 coding DNA: TGCAGTGCCCCAGATGTTAGCAAGCAGTACTTC. Residues: CSAPDVSKQYF.

V and J are TRBV28 and TRBJ1-2; D is ambiguous. This CDR3 region has 13 residues. CDR1 and CDR2 (germline): MDHEN, SYDVKM. V lost 3 bases and J lost 0, with 5 bases in between. The CDR3 region has the DNA TGTGCCAGCAGTTTGAAATCTAACTATGGCTACACCTTC. Its protein is CASSLKSNYGYTF.

V and J are TRBV27 and TRBJ1-2; D ambiguous. The CDR3 spans 15 residues. CDR1 is MNHEY and CDR2 is SMNVEV in the germline V gene (reference sequence). Trimming pared 3 bases from V and 4 bases from J, leaving 15 bases between. DNA for the CDR3: TGTGCCAGCAGTTTCGGAGTTCCAGGACTCTATGGCTACACCTTC. This encodes CASSFGVPGLYGYTF.

This chain links TRBV2 with TRBJ1-1; maybe TRBD1 (5 bases). The CDR3 loop spans 13 amino acids. V was cut by 10 bases and J by 3 bases, with 15 bases left in between. Germline V gene sequence: CDR1 SNHLY, CDR2 FYNNEI. The CDR3 region is CATTMGGDTEAFF. In DNA form, the CDR3 reads TGTGCCACCACAATGGGGGGAGACACTGAAGCTTTCTTT.

This clone is deemed medium-sized (0.01 to 0.1%). The CDR3 DNA reads as TGCGCCAGCAGTAGTACCGGGACAGGGCGTGAAGCTTTCTTT. This encodes CASSSTGTGREAFF. The V gene is TRBV5-1, the J gene TRBJ1-1; the match to TRBD1 covers 9 bases. Germline CDR1 and CDR2: SGHRS and YFSETQ. The V gene end was trimmed by 5 bases and the J gene end by 7 bases; junction bases not matched to a gene: 9. The CDR3 is 14 amino acids.

V usage is TRBV30 and J usage is TRBJ1-2; no clear D. With 0 bases removed from V and 2 bases from J, the gap between germline ends came to 7 bases. CDR3 length: 13 amino acids. Per the germline V gene, CDR1 is GTSNPN and CDR2 is SVGIG (reference sequence). CDR3 amino acids: CAWSVDENYGYTF. Here the CDR3 DNA reads TGTGCCTGGAGTGTAGACGAGAACTATGGCTACACCTTC.

The chain is built from TRBV7-3 and TRBJ2-7; D not resolved. The CDR3 is 12 residues long. The germline CDR1 and CDR2 sequences are SGHTA and FQGTGA. Trimming pared 6 bases from V and 12 bases from J, leaving 18 bases between. This CDR3 reads CASRSSSGQMYF. In DNA form, the CDR3 reads TGTGCCAGCAGGTCCTCTAGTGGGCAAATGTACTTC.